Listed here are 21 T cell receptor beta chains from one sample, sequenced in a study of identical twins. A single record per CDR3 protein comes from TCRdb applying MiXCR to the 5' RACE reads. The sample records approximately 1.8 million distinct CDR3 sequences, under 35% being singletons. Sequencing was carried out using cord blood. The receptors shown here come from a newborn girl in good health.

Comment on this clonotype: This could be a read error, since a much larger clone is one nucleotide away. The J gene is TRBJ2-1, the V gene TRBV20-1; D perhaps matches TRBD2 (5 bases). TRBJ2-7 matches the DNA end more closely, so the J call is doubtful. CDR1 is DFQATT and CDR2 is SNEGSKA in the germline V gene (reference sequence). The CDR3 consists of 13 residues. The CDR3 DNA sequence: TGCAGTGCTAGAGATGGACTCTACAATGAGCAGTACTTC. This translates into CSARDGLYNEQYF.

This clonotype was seen a handful of times. V usage is TRBV7-2 and J usage is TRBJ1-2; D unclear. This CDR3 contains 15 residues. Between the trimmed V and J ends, which lost 5 bases and 2 bases, there was a span of 15 bases. In germline, CDR1 is SGHTA, CDR2 FQGNSA. This CDR3 reads CASSLTGVRNYGYTF. The DNA of the CDR3 is TGTGCCAGCAGCCTAACCGGAGTAAGAAACTATGGCTACACCTTC.

This clonotype was seen a handful of times. The gene calls are TRBV6-2 or TRBV6-3 and TRBJ2-3, with D hard to call. The V end was cut by 6 bases, the J end by 2 bases, with 15 bases between. The germline V gene has CDR1 MNHEY and CDR2 SVGEGT. This CDR3 is 15 amino acids long. The CDR3 nucleotides read TGTGCCAGCAGCTCCCCCCGCCGGGCCACAGATACGCAGTATTTT. Protein product: CASSSPRRATDTQYF.

The gene calls are TRBV4-2 and TRBJ1-4, with D tentatively TRBD1 (5 bases). This CDR3 contains 16 residues. Between the trimmed V and J ends, which lost 0 bases and 4 bases, there was a span of 12 bases. Germline assignment: CDR1 LGHNA and CDR2 YNFKEQ. The CDR3: CASSQELKGINEKLFF. CDR3 coding DNA: TGTGCCAGCAGCCAAGAGTTAAAGGGGATTAATGAAAAACTGTTTTTT.

The rearrangement links TRBV4-1 to TRBJ2-1; no reliable D call. The CDR3 covers 13 residues. Trimming took off 6 bases at V and 5 bases at J, with 11 bases between the two ends. Germline loops: CDR1 MGHRA, CDR2 YSYEKL. The CDR3 reads CASRGAAHNEQFF. The CDR3 DNA reads as TGCGCCAGCAGAGGCGCGGCGCACAATGAGCAGTTCTTC.

This clonotype was seen many times. This chain connects TRBV28 to TRBJ2-1; either TRBD1 or TRBD2 may supply D (5 bases each). The CDR3 totals 12 residues. V was cut by 2 bases and J by 15 bases, with 14 bases left in between. The germline CDR1 and CDR2 sequences are MDHEN and SYDVKM. The CDR3 nucleotides read TGTGCCAGCAGTTTAACAAGAGCTGGGGGGTTCTTC. It translates to CASSLTRAGGFF.

This clonotype was observed a few times. This chain links TRBV7-9 with TRBJ1-6, with D possibly being TRBD1 (5 bases). The CDR3 runs 15 residues. V lost 1 base to trimming and J lost 3 bases, with 7 bases between them. The germline gives CDR1 SEHNR, CDR2 FQNEAQ (reference sequence). The CDR3 protein is CASSLGGGYNSPLHF. CDR3 nucleotides: TGTGCCAGCAGCTTAGGGGGGGGCTATAATTCACCCCTCCACTTT.

CDR3 in amino acids: CAIRGTSGRGRNEQYF. CDR3 nucleotide sequence: TGTGCCATCAGGGGGACTAGCGGGAGAGGGCGCAATGAGCAGTACTTC. This chain links TRBV10-3 with TRBJ2-1; TRBD2 aligns across 14 bases. The better agreement between TRBJ2-7 and the DNA end casts doubt on the J call. Germline V gene sequence: CDR1 ENHRY, CDR2 SYGVKD. The CDR3 contains 16 residues.

The rearrangement uses TRBV20-1 and TRBJ2-7; 10 bases are shared with TRBD2. The CDR3 runs 16 residues. V trimming: 1 base; J trimming: 7 bases; junction bases outside the gene matches: 13. Germline V lookup: CDR1 DFQATT, CDR2 SNEGSKA (reference sequence). DNA for the CDR3: TGCAGTGCTAGAGCGTTAGCGGGGGGCATTTACAATGAGCAGTACTTC. The encoded protein is CSARALAGGIYNEQYF.

This chain uses TRBV20-1 with TRBJ2-4; 10 nucleotides line up with TRBD2. The DNA matches TRBJ2-7 better at its end, which makes the J call doubtful. The CDR3 is made up of 14 amino acids. The germline gives CDR1 DFQATT, CDR2 SNEGSKA (reference sequence). The CDR3 sequence is CSAPKLAGSYEQYF. For the CDR3, the DNA is TGCAGTGCCCCAAAACTAGCGGGGTCCTACGAGCAGTACTTC.

The chain carries TRBV6-2 or TRBV6-3 and TRBJ2-4; 12 nucleotides align to TRBD1. The CDR3 is 20 amino acids. Trimming at V came to 4 bases and at J to 1 base, leaving 14 bases not matched to a gene. The V gene's germline CDR1 is MNHEY and CDR2 SVGEGT. The CDR3, as DNA: TGTGCCAGCAGTTCCCAAATCGGGACAGGGGGCGTAACGGCCAAAAACATTCAGTACTTC. It codes for CASSSQIGTGGVTAKNIQYF.

The chain combines TRBV4-1 with TRBJ1-4; 7 bases agree with TRBD1. The CDR3 runs to 17 residues. Germline CDR1 reads MGHRA; CDR2 reads YSYEKL. V lost 0 bases and J lost 8; bases outside the gene matches: 12. In DNA, the CDR3 is TGCGCCAGCAGCCAAGATCATGGCGACAGGGTAGGGGAAAAACTGTTTTTT. Translated, it gives CASSQDHGDRVGEKLFF.

V gene TRBV5-6 combines with J gene TRBJ2-6; D gene ambiguous. Germline CDR1 and CDR2: SGHDT and YYEEEE. The CDR3 consists of 15 residues. V was shortened by 1 base and J by 4 bases, with 9 bases between the two germline ends. CDR3 sequence (DNA): TGTGCCAGCAGCTTGACGTCGTTGGGGGCCAACGTCCTGACTTTC. Protein sequence: CASSLTSLGANVLTF.

In its sample, this clonotype was seen a few times. The chain joins TRBV3-1 to TRBJ2-3; TRBD2 aligns across 8 bases. CDR1 is LGHDT, CDR2 YNNKEL, per germline (reference sequence). V trimming: 1 base; J trimming: 7 bases; junction bases outside the gene matches: 4. The CDR3 length is 14 residues. CDR3 bases: TGTGCCAGCAGCCAAGGAGCGGGGGCCTATACGCAGTATTTT. Translation: CASSQGAGAYTQYF.

This clonotype has a handful of counts. The chain recombines TRBV20-1 with TRBJ2-1; TRBD1 matches 9 bases. The germline V gene has CDR1 DFQATT and CDR2 SNEGSKA (reference sequence). J gave up 6 bases and V 7 bases, and 7 bases lay outside the gene matches. This CDR3 contains 13 residues. The CDR3 spells CSGTGEGTNEQFF. The CDR3 nucleotides read TGCAGTGGGACAGGGGAGGGAACCAATGAGCAGTTCTTC.

V is TRBV12-3 or TRBV12-4 and J is TRBJ2-7; D remains unclear. The V end lost 6 bases, the J end lost 0 bases, and 9 bases lay between the germline ends. This CDR3 comprises 13 residues. CDR3 sequence reads: CASSVRHSYEQYF. The CDR3 bases are TGTGCCAGCAGCGTCCGGCACTCCTACGAGCAGTACTTC.

This chain links TRBV20-1 with TRBJ2-5; TRBD2 matches at 11 bases. This CDR3 contains 15 residues. Germline values: CDR1 DFQATT, CDR2 SNEGSKA (reference sequence). J lost 4 bases, V lost 3 bases, and 7 bases had no gene match. CDR3 coding DNA: TGCAGTGCTAGCCCTAGCGGGGGGAATCGAGAGACCCAGTACTTC. Translated: CSASPSGGNRETQYF.

This clonotype was observed once. This sequence joins TRBV4-2 and TRBJ2-2; 14 nucleotides match TRBD2. Germline-derived CDR1 and CDR2 are LGHNA and YNFKEQ. J lost 0 bases, V lost 0 bases, and 9 bases had no gene match. The CDR3 loop spans 21 amino acids. Here the CDR3 DNA reads TGTGCCAGCAGCCAAGAGGACCAGGGACTAGCGGGAGACGCGAACACCGGGGAGCTGTTTTTT. Protein: CASSQEDQGLAGDANTGELFF.

This clonotype was seen a few times. This chain joins TRBV24-1 and TRBJ2-1, with a possible D match to TRBD2 (5 bases). The CDR3 is made up of 14 amino acids. CDR1 and CDR2 from the germline V gene are KGHDR and SFDVKD. The V gene lost 6 bases and the J gene lost 3 bases, with 11 bases spanning the gap. CDR3 bases: TGTGCCACCAGTTCTAGCCTAAACTACAATGAGCAGTTCTTC. Protein: CATSSSLNYNEQFF.

This clonotype was seen ten or more times. V usage is TRBV29-1 and J usage is TRBJ2-7; maybe TRBD2 (5 bases). With 7 bases removed from V and 3 bases from J, the gap between germline ends came to 10 bases. The CDR3 consists of 11 residues. Germline-derived CDR1 and CDR2 are SQVTM and ANQGSEA. CDR3 DNA: TGCAGCGCCCACGGGAACTACGAGCAGTACTTC. Protein: CSAHGNYEQYF.

CDR3 in amino acids: CSARPRGASYEQYF. CDR3 coding DNA: TGCAGTGCTAGGCCCCGGGGAGCTTCCTACGAGCAGTACTTC. The rearrangement uses TRBV20-1 and TRBJ2-7; the D gene is possibly TRBD2 (5 bases). Germline V gene lookup returns CDR1 DFQATT and CDR2 SNEGSKA (reference sequence). The CDR3 length is 14 residues. V lost 3 bases and J 1 base, leaving 13 bases between the germline ends.